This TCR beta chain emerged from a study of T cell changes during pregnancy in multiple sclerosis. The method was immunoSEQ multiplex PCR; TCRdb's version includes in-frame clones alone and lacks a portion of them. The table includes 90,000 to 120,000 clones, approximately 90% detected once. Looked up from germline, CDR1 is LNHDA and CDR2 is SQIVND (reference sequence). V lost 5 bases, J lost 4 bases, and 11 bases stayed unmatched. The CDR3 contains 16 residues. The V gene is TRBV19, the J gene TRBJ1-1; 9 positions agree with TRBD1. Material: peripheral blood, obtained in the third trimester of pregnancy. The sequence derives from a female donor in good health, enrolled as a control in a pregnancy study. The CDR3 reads CASSGEQGARGTEAFF. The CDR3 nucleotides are TGTGCCAGTAGTGGAGAACAGGGGGCGCGGGGCACTGAAGCTTTCTTT.